The clone carrying this T cell receptor (beta chain) occurred a few times. Its antigen is not identified. In the PCR, 60 Vbeta and 13 Jbeta primers were used. Here immunoSEQ multiplex PCR was the method, and the copy in TCRdb shows in-frame clones only, minus some. This sample has over 120,000 clones, with about 81% found just once. The data originate from a study of cytomegalovirus exposure and HLA in healthy donors. General study results and limits: TCR beta sequences numbering under 20,000 were associated with HLA alleles at 0.05 false discovery rate in a later analysis. The classifier was said to identify cytomegalovirus status with high specificity and sensitivity.

Sample: PBMCs. This TCR was sampled from a man aged 25 to 40 in good health and CMV-seronegative.

CDR3 sequence: CASRRTSGADSYEQYF. CDR3 bases: TGTGCCAGCAGGCGGACTAGCGGGGCCGACTCCTACGAGCAGTACTTC. The rearrangement uses TRBV2 and TRBJ2-7; the match to TRBD2 covers 12 bases. The germline CDR1 and CDR2 sequences are SNHLY and FYNNEI. V lost 6 bases to trimming and J lost 0 bases; unmatched junction nucleotides: 6. This CDR3 spans 16 amino acids.